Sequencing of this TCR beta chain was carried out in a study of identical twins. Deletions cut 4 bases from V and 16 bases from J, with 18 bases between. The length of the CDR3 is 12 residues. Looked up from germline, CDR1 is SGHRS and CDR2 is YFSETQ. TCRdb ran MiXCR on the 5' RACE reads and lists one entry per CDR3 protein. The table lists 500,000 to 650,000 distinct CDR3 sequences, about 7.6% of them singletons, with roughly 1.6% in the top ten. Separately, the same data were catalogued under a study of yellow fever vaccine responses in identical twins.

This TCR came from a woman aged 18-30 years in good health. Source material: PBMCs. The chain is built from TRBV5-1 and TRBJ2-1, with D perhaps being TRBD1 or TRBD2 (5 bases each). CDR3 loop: CASSTAGTPGFF. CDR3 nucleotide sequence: TGCGCCAGCAGCACGGCCGGGACCCCGGGATTCTTC.